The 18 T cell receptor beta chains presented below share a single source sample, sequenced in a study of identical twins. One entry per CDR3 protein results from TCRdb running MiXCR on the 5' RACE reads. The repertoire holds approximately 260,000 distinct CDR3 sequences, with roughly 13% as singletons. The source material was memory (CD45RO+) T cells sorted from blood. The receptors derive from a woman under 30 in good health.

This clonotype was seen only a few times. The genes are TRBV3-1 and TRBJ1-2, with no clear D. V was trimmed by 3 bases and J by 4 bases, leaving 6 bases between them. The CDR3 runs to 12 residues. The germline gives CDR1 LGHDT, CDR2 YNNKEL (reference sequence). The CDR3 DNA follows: TGTGCCAGCAGCCAGATCAGCTATGGCTACACCTTC. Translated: CASSQISYGYTF. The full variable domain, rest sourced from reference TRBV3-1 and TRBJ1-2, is DTAVSQTPKYLVTQMGNDKSIKCEQNLGHDTMYWYKQDSKKFLKIMFSYNNKELIINETVPNRFSPKSPDKAHLNLHINSLELGDSAVYFCASSQISYGYTFGSGTRLTVV.

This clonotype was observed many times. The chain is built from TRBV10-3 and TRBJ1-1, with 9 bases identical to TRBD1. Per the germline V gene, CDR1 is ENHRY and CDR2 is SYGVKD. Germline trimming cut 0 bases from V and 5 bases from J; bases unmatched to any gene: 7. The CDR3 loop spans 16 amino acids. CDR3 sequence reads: CAISESPTGGRTEAFF. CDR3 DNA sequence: TGTGCCATCAGTGAGTCCCCAACAGGGGGCAGGACTGAAGCTTTCTTT.

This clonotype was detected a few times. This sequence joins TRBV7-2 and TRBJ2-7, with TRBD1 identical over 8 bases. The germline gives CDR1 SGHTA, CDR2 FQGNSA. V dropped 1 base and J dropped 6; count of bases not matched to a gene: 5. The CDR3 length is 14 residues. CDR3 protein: CASSLDRGRSEQYF. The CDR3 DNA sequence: TGTGCCAGCAGCTTAGACAGGGGGAGGTCCGAGCAGTACTTC.

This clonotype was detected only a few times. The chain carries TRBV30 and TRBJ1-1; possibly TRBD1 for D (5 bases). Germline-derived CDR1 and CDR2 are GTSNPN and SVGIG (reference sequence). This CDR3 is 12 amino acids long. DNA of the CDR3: TGTGCACGGTCGGGGCCGAACACTGAAGCTTTCTTT. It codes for CARSGPNTEAFF.

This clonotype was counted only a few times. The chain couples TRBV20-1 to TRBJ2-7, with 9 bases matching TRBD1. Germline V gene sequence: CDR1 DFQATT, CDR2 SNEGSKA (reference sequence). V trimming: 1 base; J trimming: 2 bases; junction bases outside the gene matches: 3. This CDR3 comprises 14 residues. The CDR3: CSARGGQGPYEQYF. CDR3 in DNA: TGCAGTGCTAGAGGGGGACAGGGTCCCTACGAGCAGTACTTC.

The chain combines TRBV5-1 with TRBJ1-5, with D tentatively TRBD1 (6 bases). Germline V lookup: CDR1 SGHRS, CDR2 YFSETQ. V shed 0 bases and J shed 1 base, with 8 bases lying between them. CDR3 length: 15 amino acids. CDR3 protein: CASSLVGGSNQPQHF. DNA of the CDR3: TGCGCCAGCAGCTTGGTTGGGGGCAGCAATCAGCCCCAGCATTTT.

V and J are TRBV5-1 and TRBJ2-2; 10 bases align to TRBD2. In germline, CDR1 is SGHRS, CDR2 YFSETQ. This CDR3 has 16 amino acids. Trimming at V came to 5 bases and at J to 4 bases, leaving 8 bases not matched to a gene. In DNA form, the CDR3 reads TGCGCCAGCAGAATTATAGCGGGGGGCTTCACCGGGGAGCTGTTTTTT. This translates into CASRIIAGGFTGELFF. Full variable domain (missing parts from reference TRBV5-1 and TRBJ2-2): KAGVTQTPRYLIKTRGQQVTLSCSPISGHRSVSWYQQTPGQGLQFLFEYFSETQRNKGNFPGRFSGRQFSNSRSEMNVSTLELGDSALYLCASRIIAGGFTGELFFGEGSRLTVL.

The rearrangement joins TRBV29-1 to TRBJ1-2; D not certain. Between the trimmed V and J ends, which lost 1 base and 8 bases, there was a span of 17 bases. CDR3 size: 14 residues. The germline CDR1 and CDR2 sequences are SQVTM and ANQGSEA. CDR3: CSVEGFSRQMGYTF. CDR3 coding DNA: TGCAGCGTTGAAGGGTTTAGTAGGCAAATGGGCTACACCTTC. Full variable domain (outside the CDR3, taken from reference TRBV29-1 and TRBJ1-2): SAVISQKPSRDICQRGTSLTIQCQVDSQVTMMFWYRQQPGQSLTLIATANQGSEATYESGFVIDKFPISRPNLTFSTLTVSNMSPEDSSIYLCSVEGFSRQMGYTFGSGTRLTVV.

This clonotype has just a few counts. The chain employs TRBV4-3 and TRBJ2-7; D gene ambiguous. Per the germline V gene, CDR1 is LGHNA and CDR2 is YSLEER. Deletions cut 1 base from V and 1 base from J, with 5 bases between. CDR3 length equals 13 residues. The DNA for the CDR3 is TGCGCCAGCAGCCAAGTTGTATCCTACGAGCAGTACTTC. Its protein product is CASSQVVSYEQYF.

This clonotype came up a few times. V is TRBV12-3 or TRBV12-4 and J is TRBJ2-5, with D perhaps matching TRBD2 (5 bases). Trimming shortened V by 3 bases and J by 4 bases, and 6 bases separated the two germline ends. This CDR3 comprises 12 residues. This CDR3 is CASSFAGETQYF. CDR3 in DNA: TGTGCCAGCAGTTTTGCGGGAGAGACCCAGTACTTC.

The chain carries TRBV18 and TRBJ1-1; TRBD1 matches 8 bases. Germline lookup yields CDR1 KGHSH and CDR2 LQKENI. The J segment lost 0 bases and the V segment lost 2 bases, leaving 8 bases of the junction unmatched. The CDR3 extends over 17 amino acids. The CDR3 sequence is CASSPAGGDRMNTEAFF. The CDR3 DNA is TGTGCCAGCTCACCAGCAGGAGGGGACAGGATGAACACTGAAGCTTTCTTT.

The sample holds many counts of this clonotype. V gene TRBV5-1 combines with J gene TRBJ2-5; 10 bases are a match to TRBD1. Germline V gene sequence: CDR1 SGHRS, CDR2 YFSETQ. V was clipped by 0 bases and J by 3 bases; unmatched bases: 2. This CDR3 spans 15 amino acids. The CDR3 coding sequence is TGCGCCAGCAGCTTGGCCGGGACAGGGGAAGAGACCCAGTACTTC. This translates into CASSLAGTGEETQYF.

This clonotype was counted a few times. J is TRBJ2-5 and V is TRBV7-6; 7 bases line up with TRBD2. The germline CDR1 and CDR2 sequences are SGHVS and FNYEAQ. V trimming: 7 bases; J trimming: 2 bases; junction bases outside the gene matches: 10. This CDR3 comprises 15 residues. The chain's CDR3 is CASTRLAERQETQYF. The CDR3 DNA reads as TGTGCCAGCACTAGGCTAGCGGAACGACAAGAGACCCAGTACTTC. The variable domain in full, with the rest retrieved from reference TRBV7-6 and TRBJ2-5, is GAGVSQSPRYKVTKRGQDVALRCDPISGHVSLYWYRQALGQGPEFLTYFNYEAQQDKSGLPNDRFSAERPEGSISTLTIQRTEQRDSAMYRCASTRLAERQETQYFGPGTRLLVL.

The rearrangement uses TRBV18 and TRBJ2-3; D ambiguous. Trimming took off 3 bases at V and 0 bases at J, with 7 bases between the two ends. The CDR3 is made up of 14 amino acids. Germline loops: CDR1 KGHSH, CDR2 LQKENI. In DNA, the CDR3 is TGTGCCAGCTCACCCGAGCCGAGCACAGATACGCAGTATTTT. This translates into CASSPEPSTDTQYF. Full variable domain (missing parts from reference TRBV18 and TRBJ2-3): NAGVMQNPRHLVRRRGQEARLRCSPMKGHSHVYWYRQLPEEGLKFMVYLQKENIIDESGMPKERFSAEFPKEGPSILRIQQVVRGDSAAYFCASSPEPSTDTQYFGPGTRLTVL.

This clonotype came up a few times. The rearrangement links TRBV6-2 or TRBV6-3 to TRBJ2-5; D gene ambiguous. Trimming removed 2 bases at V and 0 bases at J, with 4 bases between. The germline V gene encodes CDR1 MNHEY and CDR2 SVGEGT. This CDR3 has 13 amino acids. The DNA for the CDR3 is TGTGCCAGCAGTTACGCAGACCAAGAGACCCAGTACTTC. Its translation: CASSYADQETQYF.

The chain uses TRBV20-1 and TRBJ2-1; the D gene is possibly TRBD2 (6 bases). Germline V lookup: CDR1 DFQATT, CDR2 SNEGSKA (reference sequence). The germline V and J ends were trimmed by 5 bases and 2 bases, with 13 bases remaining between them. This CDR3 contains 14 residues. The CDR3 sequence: CSALGTDPYNEQFF. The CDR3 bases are TGCAGTGCTTTGGGGACTGATCCCTACAATGAGCAGTTCTTC.

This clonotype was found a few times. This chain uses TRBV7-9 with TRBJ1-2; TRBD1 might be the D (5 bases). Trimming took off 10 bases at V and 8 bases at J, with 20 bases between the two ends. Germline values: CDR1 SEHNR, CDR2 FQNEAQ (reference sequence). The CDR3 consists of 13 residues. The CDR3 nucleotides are TGTGCCACGACCCCCCGGGGCTGGAGCGGCTACACCTTC. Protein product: CATTPRGWSGYTF.

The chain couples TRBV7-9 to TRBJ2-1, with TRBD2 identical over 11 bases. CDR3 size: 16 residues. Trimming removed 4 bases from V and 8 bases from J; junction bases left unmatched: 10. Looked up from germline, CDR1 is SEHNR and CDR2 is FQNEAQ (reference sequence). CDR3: CASSSKLAGDWDEQFF. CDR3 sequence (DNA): TGTGCCAGCAGCTCTAAACTAGCGGGGGATTGGGATGAGCAGTTCTTC.